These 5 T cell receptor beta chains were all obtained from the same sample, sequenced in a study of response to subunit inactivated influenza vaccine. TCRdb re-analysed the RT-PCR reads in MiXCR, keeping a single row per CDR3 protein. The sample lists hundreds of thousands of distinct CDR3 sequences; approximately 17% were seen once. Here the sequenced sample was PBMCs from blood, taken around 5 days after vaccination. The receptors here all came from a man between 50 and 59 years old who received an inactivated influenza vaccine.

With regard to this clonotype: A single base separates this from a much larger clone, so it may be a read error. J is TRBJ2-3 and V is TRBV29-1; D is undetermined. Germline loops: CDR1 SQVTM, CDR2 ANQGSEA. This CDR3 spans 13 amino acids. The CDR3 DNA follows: TGCTGCGTCTGGGAACAGAACACAGATACGCAGTATTTT. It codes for CCVWEQNTDTQYF.

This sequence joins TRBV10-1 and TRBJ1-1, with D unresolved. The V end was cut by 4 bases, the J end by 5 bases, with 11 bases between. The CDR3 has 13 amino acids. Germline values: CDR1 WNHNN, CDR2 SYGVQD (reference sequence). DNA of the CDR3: TGCGCCAGCAGTGGAGACCCTGCGACTGAAGCTTTCTTT. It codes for CASSGDPATEAFF.

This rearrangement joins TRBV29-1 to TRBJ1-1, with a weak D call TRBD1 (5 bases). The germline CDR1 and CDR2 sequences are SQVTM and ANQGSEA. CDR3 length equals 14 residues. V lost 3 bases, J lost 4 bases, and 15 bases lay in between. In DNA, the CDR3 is TGCAGCGTTGAGGAGGGCTACGGGGCCACTGAAGCTTTCTTT. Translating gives CSVEEGYGATEAFF.

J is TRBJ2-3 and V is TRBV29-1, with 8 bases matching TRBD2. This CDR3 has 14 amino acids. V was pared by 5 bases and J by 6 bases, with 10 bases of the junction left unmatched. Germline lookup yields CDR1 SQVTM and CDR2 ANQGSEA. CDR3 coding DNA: TGCAGCGTTCTGGCCCTACTAGCGGCTGATACGCAGTATTTT. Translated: CSVLALLAADTQYF.

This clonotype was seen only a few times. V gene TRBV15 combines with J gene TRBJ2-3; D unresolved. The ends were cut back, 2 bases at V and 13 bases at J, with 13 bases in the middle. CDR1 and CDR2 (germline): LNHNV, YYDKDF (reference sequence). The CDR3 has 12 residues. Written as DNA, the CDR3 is TGTGCCACCAGCAGATCGAGCGCCGAGAAGTATTTT. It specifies CATSRSSAEKYF.